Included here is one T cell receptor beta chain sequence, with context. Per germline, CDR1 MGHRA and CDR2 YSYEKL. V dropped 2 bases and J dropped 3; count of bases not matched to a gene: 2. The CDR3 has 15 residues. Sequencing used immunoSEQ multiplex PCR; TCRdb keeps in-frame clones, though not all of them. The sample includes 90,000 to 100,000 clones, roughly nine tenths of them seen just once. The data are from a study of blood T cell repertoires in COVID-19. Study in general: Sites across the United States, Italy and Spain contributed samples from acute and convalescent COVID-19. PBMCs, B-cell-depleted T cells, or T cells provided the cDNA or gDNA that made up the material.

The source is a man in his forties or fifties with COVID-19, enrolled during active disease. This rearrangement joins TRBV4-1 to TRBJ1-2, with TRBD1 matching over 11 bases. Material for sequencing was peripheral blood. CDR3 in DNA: TGCGCCAGCAGCCAAAGGGACAGGGGGGACTATGGCTACACCTTC. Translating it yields CASSQRDRGDYGYTF.